This TCR beta chain derives from a study of blood T cells in healthy people across ages. Study-wide results and caveats: Older individuals had lower TCR beta diversity per million T cells (the decline was roughly linear). What prevented conclusive comparison of naive and antigen-experienced cells was that PBMCs were unsorted.

Next came a second PCR, run for about 6 to 12 cycles, which used a sample-barcoded 5' primer along with a J-beta primer mix. MiXCR, run by TCRdb on the 5' RACE reads, gives a single entry per CDR3 protein. The table shows hundreds of thousands of distinct CDR3 sequences, with 40% to 50% occurring only once. Every donor contributed 7.5 to 10 milliliters of peripheral blood by blood draw. This clonotype was seen more than once but under ten times. Its antigen remains unidentified. This TCR was recovered from an elderly man in good health. Sample: blood.

The CDR3, as DNA: TGTGCCAGCAGTGATAGTGGGAGGACCAACAATGAGCAGTTCTTC. This encodes CASSDSGRTNNEQFF. This rearrangement joins TRBV25-1 to TRBJ2-1, with D perhaps TRBD2 (6 bases). V lost 3 bases and J 5 bases, leaving 14 bases between the germline ends. Germline assignment: CDR1 MGHDK and CDR2 SYGVNS. The length of the CDR3 is 15 residues.